This T cell receptor beta chain was identified in a study of T-cell memory formation after mild COVID-19. Looking at the study overall: TCR clusters mostly belonged to single donors. Points from the study as a whole: Specificity for SARS-CoV-2 was not confirmed among the second-wave clones peaking on day 37. Among clones contracting day 15 to 85, CD4/CD8 was balanced, whereas later expanders leaned CD4+.

On this clonotype: Its specificity is not known.

It was 5'RACE with constant-segment primers that produced the TCR alpha and TCR beta cDNA libraries, which carried sample barcodes and UMIs. TCRdb ran MiXCR on the 5' RACE reads and lists one entry per CDR3 protein. This sample has approximately 400,000 distinct CDR3 sequences, with more than 20% found just once. The germline CDR1 and CDR2 sequences are SNHLY and FYNNEI. The CDR3 contains 13 residues. V dropped 1 base and J dropped 4 bases, with 7 bases sitting between them. This chain uses TRBV2 with TRBJ1-2, with D maybe TRBD1 (5 bases). The origin of this receptor is an adult woman who had mild COVID-19 (a few samples of this study predate the infection). Cell type and time point are not known. Specimen: PBMCs or a T cell subset sorted from them (not recorded which). As DNA, the CDR3 is TGTGCCAGCAGTGAAGACAGGAGCTATGGCTACACCTTC. This codes for CASSEDRSYGYTF. Drawing the rest from reference TRBV2 and TRBJ1-2, the complete variable domain is EPEVTQTPSHQVTQMGQEVILRCVPISNHLYFYWYRQILGQKVEFLVSFYNNEISEKSEIFDDQFSVERPDGSNFTLKIRSTKLEDSAMYFCASSEDRSYGYTFGSGTRLTVV.